Listed below are T cell receptor beta chains from one sample, sequenced in a study of OX40 agonist ivuxolimab in advanced cancers. The method was immunoSEQ multiplex PCR; TCRdb's version includes in-frame clones alone and lacks a portion of them. The sample holds some 16,000 clones; just over 70% are singletons and the top ten take roughly 32%. Sequencing used CD4+ or CD8+ T cells sorted from blood, obtained in a trial of the OX40 agonist ivuxolimab. These receptors came from an adult with an advanced solid tumor such as melanoma, head and neck, liver or kidney cancer. Each CDR3 is given with its conserved first and last residue. D genes are given only for firm matches. Clone size is not always given. Where it is, it says once, few, many or a class for expanded clones.

-,TRBV19,TRBJ1-5,TRBD1,17,CASSSRTGWGGNQPQHF,TGTGCCAGTAGTTCCCGGACAGGTTGGGGAGGCAATCAGCCCCAGCATTTT
-,TRBV6-1,TRBJ1-2,TRBD1,14,CASSGWDRDYGYTF,TGTGCCAGCAGTGGGTGGGACAGAGACTATGGCTACACCTTC
-,TRBV27,TRBJ2-5,TRBD2,15,CASSPGLAGAETQYF,TGTGCCAGCAGTCCGGGACTAGCGGGAGCAGAGACCCAGTACTTC
-,TRBV5-1,TRBJ2-1,-,14,CASSLRDVYNEQFF,TGCGCCAGCAGCCTCCGGGACGTCTACAATGAGCAGTTCTTC
-,TRBV19,TRBJ2-2,-,17,CASSNTLRLDGTGELFF,TGTGCCAGTAGTAACACTTTGAGACTAGATGGCACCGGGGAGCTGTTTTTT
-,TRBV9,TRBJ2-3,-,13,CASSRRLTDTQYF,TGTGCCAGCAGCCGTAGGCTCACAGATACGCAGTATTTT
once,TRBV15,TRBJ2-2,-,15,CATSRDRANTGELFF,TGTGCCACCAGCAGAGATCGAGCGAACACCGGGGAGCTGTTTTTT
-,TRBV5-1,TRBJ2-7,TRBD2,16,CASSEGLAGSSYEQYF,TGCGCCAGCAGCGAGGGACTAGCGGGCTCCTCCTACGAGCAGTACTTC
-,TRBV5-4,TRBJ2-7,-,11,CASSSEAEQYF,TGTGCCAGCAGCTCGGAGGCCGAGCAGTACTTC
-,TRBV7-9,TRBJ2-7,-,14,CASSPRDKAYEQYF,TGTGCCAGCAGTCCCCGGGACAAAGCCTACGAGCAGTACTTC
-,TRBV6-6,TRBJ1-6,-,16,CASSYSFGTTDSPLHF,TGTGCCAGCAGTTACTCTTTTGGGACAACGGATTCACCCCTCCACTTT
once,TRBV25-1,TRBJ2-3,-,12,CASHSGADTQYF,TGTGCCAGCCACTCTGGGGCAGATACGCAGTATTTT
few,TRBV19,TRBJ1-2,-,13,CASSLTDSYGYTF,TGTGCCAGTAGTCTGACGGACAGCTATGGCTACACCTTC
-,TRBV7-8,TRBJ2-1,-,14,CASSLAGVGNEQFF,TGTGCCAGCAGCTTAGCGGGAGTAGGTAATGAGCAGTTCTTC
once,TRBV29-1,TRBJ1-2,-,11,CSVLDNYGYTF,TGCAGCGTTTTAGATAACTATGGCTACACCTTC
-,TRBV11-2,TRBJ2-1,-,14,CASSLGTYYNEQFF,TGTGCCAGCAGCTTAGGGACTTATTACAATGAGCAGTTCTTC
-,TRBV6-6,TRBJ2-7,-,13,CASSYAAAYEQYF,TGTGCCAGCAGTTACGCAGCCGCCTACGAGCAGTACTTC
-,TRBV19,TRBJ2-1,-,14,CASSIGPTKNEQFF,TGTGCCAGTAGTATAGGCCCCACTAAGAATGAGCAGTTCTTC
-,TRBV6-1,TRBJ2-2,TRBD2,16,CASSERTSGNTGELFF,TGTGCCAGCAGTGAAAGGACTAGCGGCAACACCGGGGAGCTGTTTTTT
-,TRBV10-3,TRBJ2-1,-,15,CAISEIAEGNNEQFF,TGTGCCATCAGTGAAATAGCGGAGGGGAACAATGAGCAGTTCTTC
-,TRBV5-1,TRBJ2-1,TRBD2,16,CASRPAGLAGGREQFF,TGCGCCAGCAGACCTGCGGGACTAGCGGGAGGAAGGGAGCAGTTCTTC
-,TRBV4-1,TRBJ2-1,TRBD2,19,CASSRPNLPTSGTYNEQFF,TGCGCCAGCAGCCGTCCAAACCTCCCGACTAGCGGGACGTACAATGAGCAGTTCTTC
-,TRBV10-2,TRBJ1-1,TRBD1,12,CASSDLGQFAFF,TGCGCCAGCAGTGATTTGGGACAGTTCGCTTTCTTT
-,TRBV29-1,TRBJ2-7,-,13,CSVEGDNDYEQYF,TGCAGCGTTGAGGGGGACAACGACTACGAGCAGTACTTC